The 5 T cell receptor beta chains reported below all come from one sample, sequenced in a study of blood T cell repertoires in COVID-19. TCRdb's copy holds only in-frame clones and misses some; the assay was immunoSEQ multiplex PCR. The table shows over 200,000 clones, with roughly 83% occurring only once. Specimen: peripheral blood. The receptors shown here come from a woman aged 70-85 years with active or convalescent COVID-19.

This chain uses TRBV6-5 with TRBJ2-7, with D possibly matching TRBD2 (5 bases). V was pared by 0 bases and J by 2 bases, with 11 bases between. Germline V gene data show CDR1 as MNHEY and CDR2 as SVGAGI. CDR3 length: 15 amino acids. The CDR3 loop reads CASSYSPAEAYEQYF. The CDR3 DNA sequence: TGTGCCAGCAGTTACTCCCCAGCGGAGGCCTACGAGCAGTACTTC.

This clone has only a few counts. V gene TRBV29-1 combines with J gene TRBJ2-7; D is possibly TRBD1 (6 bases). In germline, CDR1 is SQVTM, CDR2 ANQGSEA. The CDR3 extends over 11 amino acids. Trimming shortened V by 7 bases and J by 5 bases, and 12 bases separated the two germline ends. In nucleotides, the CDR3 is TGCAGCGGCACGGACAGCAACGAGCAGTACTTC. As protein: CSGTDSNEQYF.

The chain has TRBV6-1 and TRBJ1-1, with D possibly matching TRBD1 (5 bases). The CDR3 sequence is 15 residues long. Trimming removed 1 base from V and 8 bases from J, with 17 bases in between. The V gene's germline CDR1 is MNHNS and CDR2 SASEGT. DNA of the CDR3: TGTGCCAGCAGTGAAGTAGAAGGTTTGCAGGGCGAAGCTTTCTTT. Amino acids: CASSEVEGLQGEAFF.

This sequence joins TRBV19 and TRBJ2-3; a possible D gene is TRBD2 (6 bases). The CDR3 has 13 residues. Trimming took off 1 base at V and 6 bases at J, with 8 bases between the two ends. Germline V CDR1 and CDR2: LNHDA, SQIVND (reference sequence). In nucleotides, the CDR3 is TGTGCCAGTAGTATAGTAGGGACTGATACGCAGTATTTT. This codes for CASSIVGTDTQYF. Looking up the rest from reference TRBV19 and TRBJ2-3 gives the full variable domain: DGGITQSPKYLFRKEGQNVTLSCEQNLNHDAMYWYRQDPGQGLRLIYYSQIVNDFQKGDIAEGYSVSREKKESFPLTVTSAQKNPTAFYLCASSIVGTDTQYFGPGTRLTVL.

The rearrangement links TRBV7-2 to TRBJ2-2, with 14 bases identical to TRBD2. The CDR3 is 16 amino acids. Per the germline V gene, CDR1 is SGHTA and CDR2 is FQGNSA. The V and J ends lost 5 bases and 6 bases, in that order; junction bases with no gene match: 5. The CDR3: CASSEMGLAGAGELFF. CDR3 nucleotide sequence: TGTGCCAGCAGCGAGATGGGACTAGCGGGGGCCGGGGAGCTGTTTTTT.